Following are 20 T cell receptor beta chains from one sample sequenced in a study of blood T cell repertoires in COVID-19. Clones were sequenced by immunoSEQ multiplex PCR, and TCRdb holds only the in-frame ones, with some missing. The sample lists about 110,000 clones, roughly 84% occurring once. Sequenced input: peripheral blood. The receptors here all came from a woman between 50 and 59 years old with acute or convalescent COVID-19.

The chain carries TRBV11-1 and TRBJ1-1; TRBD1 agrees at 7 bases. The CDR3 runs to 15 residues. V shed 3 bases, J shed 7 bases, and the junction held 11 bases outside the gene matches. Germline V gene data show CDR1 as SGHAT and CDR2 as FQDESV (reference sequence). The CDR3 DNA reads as TGTGCCAGCAGCTTCGGTGGAGGGGGCTTCGTTGAAGCTTTCTTT. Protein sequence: CASSFGGGGFVEAFF.

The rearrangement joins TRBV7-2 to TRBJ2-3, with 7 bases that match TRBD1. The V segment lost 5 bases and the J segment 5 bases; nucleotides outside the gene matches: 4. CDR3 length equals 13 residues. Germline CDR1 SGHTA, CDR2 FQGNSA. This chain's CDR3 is CASSKQGRDTQYF. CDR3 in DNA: TGTGCCAGCAGCAAACAGGGGAGAGATACGCAGTATTTT.

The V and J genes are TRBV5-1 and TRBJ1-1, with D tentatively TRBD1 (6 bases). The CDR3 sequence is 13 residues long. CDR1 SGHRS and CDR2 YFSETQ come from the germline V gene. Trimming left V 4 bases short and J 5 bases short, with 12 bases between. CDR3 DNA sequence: TGCGCCAGCAGCAGGGAGGGGGGAACTGAAGCTTTCTTT. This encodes CASSREGGTEAFF.

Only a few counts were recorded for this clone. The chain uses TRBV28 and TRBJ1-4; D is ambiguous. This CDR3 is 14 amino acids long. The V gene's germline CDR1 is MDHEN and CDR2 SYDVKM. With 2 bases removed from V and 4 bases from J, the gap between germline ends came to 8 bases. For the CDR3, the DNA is TGTGCCAGCAGTTTAGGCGGCAGTAATGAAAAACTGTTTTTT. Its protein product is CASSLGGSNEKLFF.

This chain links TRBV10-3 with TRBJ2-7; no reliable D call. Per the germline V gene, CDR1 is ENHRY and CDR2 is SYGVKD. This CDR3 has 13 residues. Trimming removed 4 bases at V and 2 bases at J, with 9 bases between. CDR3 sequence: CAISGQTTYEQYF. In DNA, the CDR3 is TGTGCCATCAGTGGGCAGACAACCTACGAGCAGTACTTC.

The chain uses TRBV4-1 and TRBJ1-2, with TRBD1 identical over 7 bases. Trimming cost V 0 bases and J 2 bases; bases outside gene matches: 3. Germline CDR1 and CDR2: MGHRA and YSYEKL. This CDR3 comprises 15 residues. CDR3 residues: CASSQDLGGNYGYTF. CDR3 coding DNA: TGCGCCAGCAGCCAAGACTTAGGGGGCAACTATGGCTACACCTTC.

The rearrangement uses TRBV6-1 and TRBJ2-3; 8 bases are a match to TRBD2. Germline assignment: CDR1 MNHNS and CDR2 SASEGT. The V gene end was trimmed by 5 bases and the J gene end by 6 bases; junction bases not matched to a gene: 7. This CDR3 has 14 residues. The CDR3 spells CASSFGLAADTQYF. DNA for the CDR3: TGTGCCAGCAGTTTCGGACTAGCAGCGGATACGCAGTATTTT.

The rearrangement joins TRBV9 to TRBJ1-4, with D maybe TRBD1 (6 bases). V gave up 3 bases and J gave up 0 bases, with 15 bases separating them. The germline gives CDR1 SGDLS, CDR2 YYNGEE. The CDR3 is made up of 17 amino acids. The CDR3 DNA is TGTGCCAGCAGCGGAACAGGGAAAGGGGCAACTAATGAAAAACTGTTTTTT. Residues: CASSGTGKGATNEKLFF.

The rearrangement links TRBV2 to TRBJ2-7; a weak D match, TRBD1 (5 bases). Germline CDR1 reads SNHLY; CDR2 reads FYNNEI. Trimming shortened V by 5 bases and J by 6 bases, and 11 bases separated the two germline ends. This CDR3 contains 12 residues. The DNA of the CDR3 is TGTGCCAGCAGTCAGGGTATGGGCGAGCAGTACTTC. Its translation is CASSQGMGEQYF.

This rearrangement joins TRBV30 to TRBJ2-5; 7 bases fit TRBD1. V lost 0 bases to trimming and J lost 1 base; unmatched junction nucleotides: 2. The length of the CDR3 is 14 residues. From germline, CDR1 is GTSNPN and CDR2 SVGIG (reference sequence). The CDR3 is CAWSVGTAQETQYF. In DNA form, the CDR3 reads TGTGCCTGGAGTGTTGGGACAGCCCAAGAGACCCAGTACTTC.

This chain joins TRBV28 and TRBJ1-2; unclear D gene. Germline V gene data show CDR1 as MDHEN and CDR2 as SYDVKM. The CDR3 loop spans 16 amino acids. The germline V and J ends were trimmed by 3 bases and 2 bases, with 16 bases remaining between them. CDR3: CASSFPLGALNYGYTF. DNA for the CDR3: TGTGCCAGCAGTTTCCCGCTGGGAGCATTAAACTATGGCTACACCTTC.

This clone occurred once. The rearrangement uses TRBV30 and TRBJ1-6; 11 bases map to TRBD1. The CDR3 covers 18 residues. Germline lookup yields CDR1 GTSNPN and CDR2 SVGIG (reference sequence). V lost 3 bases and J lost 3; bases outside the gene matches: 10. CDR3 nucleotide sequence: TGTGCCTGGAGCGAAGGGACAGGGGGGCCCTTCTATAATTCACCCCTCCACTTT. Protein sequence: CAWSEGTGGPFYNSPLHF. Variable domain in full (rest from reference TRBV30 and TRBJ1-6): SQTIHQWPATLVQPVGSPLSLECTVEGTSNPNLYWYRQAAGRGLQLLFYSVGIGQISSEVPQNLSASRPQDRQFILSSKKLLLSDSGFYLCAWSEGTGGPFYNSPLHFGNGTRLTVT.

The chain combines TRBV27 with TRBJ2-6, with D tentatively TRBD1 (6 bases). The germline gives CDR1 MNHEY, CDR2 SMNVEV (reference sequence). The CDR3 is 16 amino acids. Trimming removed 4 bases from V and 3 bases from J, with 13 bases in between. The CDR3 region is CASSSGTGIGANVLTF. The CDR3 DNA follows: TGTGCCAGCAGTTCGGGCACAGGGATTGGGGCCAACGTCCTGACTTTC.

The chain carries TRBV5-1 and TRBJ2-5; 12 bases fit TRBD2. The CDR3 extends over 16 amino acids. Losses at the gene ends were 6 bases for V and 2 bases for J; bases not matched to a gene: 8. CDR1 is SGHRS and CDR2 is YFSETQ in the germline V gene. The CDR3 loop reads CASTTGLAGWQETQYF. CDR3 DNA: TGCGCCAGCACCACGGGACTAGCGGGTTGGCAAGAGACCCAGTACTTC.

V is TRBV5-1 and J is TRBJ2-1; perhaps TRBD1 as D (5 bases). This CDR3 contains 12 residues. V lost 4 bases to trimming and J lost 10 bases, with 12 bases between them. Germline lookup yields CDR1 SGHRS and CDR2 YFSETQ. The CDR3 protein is CASSVSGLEQFF. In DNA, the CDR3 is TGCGCCAGCAGCGTGTCAGGGCTGGAGCAGTTCTTC.

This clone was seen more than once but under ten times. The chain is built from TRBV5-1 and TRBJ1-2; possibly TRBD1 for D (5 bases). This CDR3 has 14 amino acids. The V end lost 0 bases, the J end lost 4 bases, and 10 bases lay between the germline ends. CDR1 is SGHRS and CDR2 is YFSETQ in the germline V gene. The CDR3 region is CASSLGQGGYGYTF. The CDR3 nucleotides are TGCGCCAGCAGCTTGGGTCAGGGAGGCTATGGCTACACCTTC.

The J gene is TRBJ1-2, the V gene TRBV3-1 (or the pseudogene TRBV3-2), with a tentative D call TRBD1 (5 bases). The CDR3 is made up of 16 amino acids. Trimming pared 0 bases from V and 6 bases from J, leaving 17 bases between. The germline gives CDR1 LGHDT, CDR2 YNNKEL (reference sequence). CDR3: CASSQERQGGLNGYTF. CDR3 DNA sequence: TGTGCCAGCAGCCAAGAGAGGCAGGGTGGCCTGAATGGCTACACCTTC.

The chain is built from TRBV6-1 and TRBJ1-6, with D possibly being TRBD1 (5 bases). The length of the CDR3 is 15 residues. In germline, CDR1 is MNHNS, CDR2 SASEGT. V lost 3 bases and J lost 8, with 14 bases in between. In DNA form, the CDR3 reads TGTGCCAGCAGTGATTTTAGGGGTTGGGATTCACCCCTCCACTTT. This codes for CASSDFRGWDSPLHF.

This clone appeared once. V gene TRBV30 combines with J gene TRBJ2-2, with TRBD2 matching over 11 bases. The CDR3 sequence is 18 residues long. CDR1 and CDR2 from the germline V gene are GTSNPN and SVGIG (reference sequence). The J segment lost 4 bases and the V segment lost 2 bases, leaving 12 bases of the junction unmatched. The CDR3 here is CAWSLQIGTSGSTGELFF. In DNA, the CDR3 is TGTGCCTGGAGTTTACAGATAGGGACTAGCGGAAGCACCGGGGAGCTGTTTTTT.

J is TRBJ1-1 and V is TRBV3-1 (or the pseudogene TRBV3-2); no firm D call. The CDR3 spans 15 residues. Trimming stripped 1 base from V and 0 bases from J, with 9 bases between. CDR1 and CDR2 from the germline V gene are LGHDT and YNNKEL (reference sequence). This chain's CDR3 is CASSQAEFMNTEAFF. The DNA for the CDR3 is TGTGCCAGCAGCCAAGCCGAGTTCATGAACACTGAAGCTTTCTTT.